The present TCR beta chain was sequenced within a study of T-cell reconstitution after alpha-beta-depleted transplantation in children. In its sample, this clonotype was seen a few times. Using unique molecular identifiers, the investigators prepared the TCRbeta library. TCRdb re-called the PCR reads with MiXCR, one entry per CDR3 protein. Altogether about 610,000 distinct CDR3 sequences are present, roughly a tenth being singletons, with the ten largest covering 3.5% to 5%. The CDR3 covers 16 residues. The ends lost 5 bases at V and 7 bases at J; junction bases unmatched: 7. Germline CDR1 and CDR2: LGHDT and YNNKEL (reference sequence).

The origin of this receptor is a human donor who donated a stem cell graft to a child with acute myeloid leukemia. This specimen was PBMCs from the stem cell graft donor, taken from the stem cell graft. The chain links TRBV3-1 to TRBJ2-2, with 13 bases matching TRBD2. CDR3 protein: CASSAWTSGRYGELFF. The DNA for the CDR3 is TGTGCCAGCAGCGCCTGGACTAGCGGGAGATACGGGGAGCTGTTTTTT. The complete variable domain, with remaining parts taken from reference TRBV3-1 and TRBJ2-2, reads DTAVSQTPKYLVTQMGNDKSIKCEQNLGHDTMYWYKQDSKKFLKIMFSYNNKELIINETVPNRFSPKSPDKAHLNLHINSLELGDSAVYFCASSAWTSGRYGELFFGEGSRLTVL.